This passage covers 10 T cell receptor beta chains from one sample sequenced in a study of blood T cell repertoires in COVID-19. The repertoire was sequenced with immunoSEQ multiplex PCR; TCRdb's copy has only in-frame clones and lacks some. Among about 58,000 clones listed, nearly 90% were seen once. What was sequenced was peripheral blood. The receptor set was obtained from a man aged 55 to 70 with active COVID-19.

The rearrangement joins TRBV5-4 to TRBJ1-2; TRBD1 matches 8 bases. The CDR3 loop spans 17 amino acids. V shed 0 bases, J shed 8 bases, and the junction held 15 bases outside the gene matches. Germline assignment: CDR1 SGHNT and CDR2 YYREEE (reference sequence). CDR3 coding DNA: TGTGCCAGCAGCTTGGGACTAACGGGGCAGGGGGCGCGGGGCTACACCTTC. Translated: CASSLGLTGQGARGYTF.

The genes are TRBV5-1 and TRBJ1-2, with unresolved D. The V end lost 0 bases, the J end lost 3 bases, and 6 bases lay between the germline ends. Germline CDR1 and CDR2: SGHRS and YFSETQ. The CDR3 has 13 residues. The CDR3 loop is CASSLGSDYGYTF. DNA of the CDR3: TGCGCCAGCAGCTTGGGCAGTGACTATGGCTACACCTTC.

The chain uses TRBV5-5 and TRBJ2-3; 9 nucleotides match TRBD2. This CDR3 spans 18 amino acids. V lost 0 bases, J lost 0 bases, and 8 bases stayed unmatched. Looked up from germline, CDR1 is SGHKS and CDR2 is YYEKEE (reference sequence). The CDR3 DNA is TGTGCCAGCAGCTTGGACCCGCCTGGGACTAGCAGCACAGATACGCAGTATTTT. Translated: CASSLDPPGTSSTDTQYF. The entire variable domain, with the rest obtained from reference TRBV5-5 and TRBJ2-3, is as follows: DAGVTQSPTHLIKTRGQQVTLRCSPISGHKSVSWYQQVLGQGPQFIFQYYEKEERGRGNFPDRFSARQFPNYSSELNVNALLLGDSALYLCASSLDPPGTSSTDTQYFGPGTRLTVL.

The chain links TRBV20-1 to TRBJ1-1; D not resolved. Trimming pared 5 bases from V and 6 bases from J, leaving 7 bases between. CDR1 is DFQATT and CDR2 is SNEGSKA in the germline V gene (reference sequence). There are 10 residues in the CDR3. CDR3 in DNA: TGCAGTGCTGCGATGGCTGAAGCTTTCTTT. This sequence encodes CSAAMAEAFF.

V usage is TRBV5-1 and J usage is TRBJ2-5; D remains unclear. The CDR3 totals 14 residues. Germline-derived CDR1 and CDR2 are SGHRS and YFSETQ. Trimming took 3 bases from V and 1 from J, leaving 10 bases between them. The CDR3 reads CASSYFDIQETQYF. DNA of the CDR3: TGCGCCAGCAGCTACTTTGACATCCAAGAGACCCAGTACTTC.

This chain links TRBV18 with TRBJ1-2; D unclear. The V and J ends lost 3 bases and 1 base respectively, with 15 bases between them. CDR1 and CDR2 from the germline V gene are KGHSH and LQKENI. There are 16 residues in the CDR3. CDR3 residues: CASSPLGGRDNYGYTF. The CDR3 region has the DNA TGTGCCAGCTCACCCCTCGGCGGTCGGGATAACTATGGCTACACCTTC.

A few counts support this clone. V and J are TRBV7-9 and TRBJ1-1; 9 bases agree with TRBD1. The CDR3 is made up of 16 amino acids. Germline loops: CDR1 SEHNR, CDR2 FQNEAQ (reference sequence). The V gene end was trimmed by 3 bases and the J gene end by 1 base; junction bases not matched to a gene: 6. The CDR3 loop reads CASSFSGTGRNTEAFF. In DNA, the CDR3 is TGTGCCAGCAGCTTCTCCGGGACAGGGAGGAACACTGAAGCTTTCTTT.

This clone was seen only once. The rearrangement joins TRBV3-1 (or the pseudogene TRBV3-2) to TRBJ2-1; 7 positions match TRBD2. The length of the CDR3 is 13 residues. Germline trimming cut 4 bases from V and 5 bases from J; bases unmatched to any gene: 2. The V gene's germline CDR1 is LGHDT and CDR2 YNNKEL (reference sequence). CDR3 DNA sequence: TGTGCCAGCAGCCTACGGGGGGACAATGAGCAGTTCTTC. Its protein is CASSLRGDNEQFF.

This chain links TRBV3-1 (or the pseudogene TRBV3-2) with TRBJ2-3; 8 bases are a match to TRBD2. The CDR3 extends over 18 amino acids. In germline, CDR1 is LGHDT, CDR2 YNNKEL (reference sequence). Trimming took 1 base from V and 1 from J; bases not matched to a gene: 10. CDR3: CASSQGPLRGGRTDTQYF. The CDR3 DNA follows: TGTGCCAGCAGCCAAGGACCTCTTCGGGGGGGCCGCACAGATACGCAGTATTTT.

The chain uses TRBV4-2 and TRBJ2-7; 7 nucleotides match TRBD1. J lost 1 base, V lost 5 bases, and 11 bases had no gene match. Per the germline V gene, CDR1 is LGHNA and CDR2 is YNFKEQ. The CDR3 sequence is 16 residues long. CDR3 DNA sequence: TGTGCCAGCAGCTCACCGGGCGCGACAGGGTCCTACGAGCAGTACTTC. This translates into CASSSPGATGSYEQYF.